These 16 T cell receptor beta chains originate from one sample sequenced in a study of T cell responses to AZD1222 COVID-19 vaccine. Libraries were prepared by immunoSEQ multiplex PCR; TCRdb keeps only in-frame clonotypes and omits some of them. The sample lists about 110,000 clones, 85% to 95% occurring once. The sample was peripheral blood, taken 28 days after the second AZD1222 dose. Receptors were obtained from an adult who received the AZD1222 COVID-19 vaccine.

The chain uses TRBV7-9 and TRBJ2-4; tentative D call: TRBD2 (6 bases). The V gene lost 5 bases and the J gene lost 6 bases, with 20 bases spanning the gap. The CDR3 contains 16 residues. CDR1 is SEHNR, CDR2 FQNEAQ, per germline (reference sequence). The CDR3 region has the DNA TGTGCCAGCAGCCCCAGCCGGACTACGGTTAGAAACATTCAGTACTTC. Translation: CASSPSRTTVRNIQYF.

V is TRBV6-5 and J is TRBJ2-7; the D is unclear. Trimming removed 7 bases at V and 0 bases at J, with 10 bases between. Germline CDR1 reads MNHEY; CDR2 reads SVGAGI. The CDR3 loop spans 13 amino acids. The CDR3 sequence: CASKGDGSYEQYF. The CDR3, as DNA: TGTGCCAGCAAGGGTGACGGCTCCTACGAGCAGTACTTC.

The V call is TRBV29-1, the J call TRBJ1-2; weak D call: TRBD1 (5 bases). CDR1 SQVTM and CDR2 ANQGSEA come from the germline V gene. The V and J ends lost 4 bases and 4 bases respectively, with 25 bases between them. There are 17 residues in the CDR3. In nucleotides, the CDR3 is TGCAGCGTTGTAAGCTATAATCCGGGACGGACAAGCTATGGCTACACCTTC. Translating it yields CSVVSYNPGRTSYGYTF.

V usage is TRBV6-5 and J usage is TRBJ2-2; 7 bases are shared with TRBD1. The CDR3 length is 16 residues. The germline gives CDR1 MNHEY, CDR2 SVGAGI. The J segment lost 0 bases and the V segment lost 0 bases, leaving 1 base of the junction unmatched. In DNA, the CDR3 is TGTGCCAGCAGTTACTCTCAGGGGGCGAACACCGGGGAGCTGTTTTTT. Translation gives CASSYSQGANTGELFF.

The J gene is TRBJ1-2, the V gene TRBV9; 8 bases line up with TRBD1. The ends lost 0 bases at V and 2 bases at J; junction bases unmatched: 3. This CDR3 has 15 amino acids. Germline CDR1 SGDLS, CDR2 YYNGEE. In DNA, the CDR3 is TGTGCCAGCAGCGTAGGCCAGGGGGCGAACTATGGCTACACCTTC. Amino acid sequence: CASSVGQGANYGYTF.

The chain couples TRBV5-5 to TRBJ1-1; D is possibly TRBD1 (5 bases). The CDR3 contains 15 residues. The ends were cut back, 4 bases at V and 0 bases at J, with 13 bases in the middle. The germline CDR1 and CDR2 sequences are SGHKS and YYEKEE (reference sequence). CDR3 nucleotide sequence: TGTGCCAGCAGCGTGGACATGCCGATGAACACTGAAGCTTTCTTT. The encoded protein is CASSVDMPMNTEAFF.

DNA for the CDR3: TGTGCCAGCAGCTGGAACAGGATGACCTATGGCTACACCTTC. Translating it yields CASSWNRMTYGYTF. The chain joins TRBV11-2 to TRBJ1-2; a weak D match, TRBD1 (5 bases). V was cut by 4 bases and J by 4 bases, with 13 bases left in between. Germline V gene data show CDR1 as SGHAT and CDR2 as FQNNGV. This CDR3 is 14 amino acids long.

V is TRBV7-2 and J is TRBJ2-1; no reliable D call. Germline CDR1 is SGHTA and CDR2 is FQGNSA. The CDR3 totals 11 residues. Trimming left V 7 bases short and J 6 bases short, with 7 bases between. CDR3 coding DNA: TGTGCCAGCACCTATATCAATGAGCAGTTCTTC. Translating gives CASTYINEQFF. Full variable domain (outside the CDR3, taken from reference TRBV7-2 and TRBJ2-1): GAGVSQSPSNKVTEKGKDVELRCDPISGHTALYWYRQSLGQGLEFLIYFQGNSAPDKSGLPSDRFSAERTGGSVSTLTIQRTQQEDSAVYLCASTYINEQFFGPGTRLTVL.

This sequence joins TRBV3-1 (or the pseudogene TRBV3-2) and TRBJ2-7; D is possibly TRBD2 (5 bases). Germline loops: CDR1 LGHDT, CDR2 YNNKEL (reference sequence). The CDR3 is made up of 15 amino acids. Trimming shortened V by 0 bases and J by 5 bases, and 14 bases separated the two germline ends. The CDR3 region is CASSQDRGLYHEQYF. CDR3 DNA sequence: TGTGCCAGCAGCCAAGATCGAGGACTCTACCACGAGCAGTACTTC.

The V call is TRBV14, the J call TRBJ1-1, with D unclear. The V end was cut by 4 bases, the J end by 4 bases, with 10 bases between. Germline loops: CDR1 SGHDN, CDR2 FVKESK. This CDR3 is 13 amino acids long. CDR3 loop: CASSRVGGTEAFF. DNA of the CDR3: TGTGCCAGCAGCCGAGTGGGAGGCACTGAAGCTTTCTTT.

This chain uses TRBV5-1 with TRBJ1-1; TRBD1 aligns across 7 bases. The V segment lost 1 base and the J segment 1 base; nucleotides outside the gene matches: 7. The CDR3 length is 16 residues. Germline CDR1 SGHRS, CDR2 YFSETQ. CDR3 in amino acids: CASSLTGDTWNTEAFF. Written as DNA, the CDR3 is TGCGCCAGCAGCTTGACAGGGGATACCTGGAACACTGAAGCTTTCTTT.

The table lists this clone with a count of one. This chain joins TRBV5-1 and TRBJ2-6; D is unresolved. Trimming removed 4 bases at V and 0 bases at J, with 5 bases between. The CDR3 has 14 residues. Germline-derived CDR1 and CDR2 are SGHRS and YFSETQ. The CDR3 loop reads CASSLLSGANVLTF. DNA for the CDR3: TGCGCCAGCAGCCTGCTCTCTGGGGCCAACGTCCTGACTTTC. Drawing the rest from reference TRBV5-1 and TRBJ2-6, the complete variable domain is KAGVTQTPRYLIKTRGQQVTLSCSPISGHRSVSWYQQTPGQGLQFLFEYFSETQRNKGNFPGRFSGRQFSNSRSEMNVSTLELGDSALYLCASSLLSGANVLTFGAGSRLTVL.

The V gene is TRBV3-1 (or the pseudogene TRBV3-2), the J gene TRBJ1-1; no clear D. Germline V gene sequence: CDR1 LGHDT, CDR2 YNNKEL (reference sequence). CDR3 length: 15 amino acids. The ends were cut back, 5 bases at V and 0 bases at J, with 13 bases in the middle. The CDR3 spells CASSINGLLNTEAFF. CDR3 coding DNA: TGTGCCAGCAGCATTAACGGACTGCTGAACACTGAAGCTTTCTTT.

V is TRBV5-1 and J is TRBJ2-3, with TRBD1 as a possible D gene (6 bases). Trimming cost V 5 bases and J 5 bases, with 21 bases left between them. The CDR3 consists of 16 residues. Germline V gene sequence: CDR1 SGHRS, CDR2 YFSETQ. The CDR3 protein is CASSDVLGAKIDTQYF. In nucleotides, the CDR3 is TGCGCCAGCAGTGATGTGTTGGGGGCGAAGATAGATACGCAGTATTTT.

V usage is TRBV6-1 and J usage is TRBJ2-7; TRBD2 agrees at 11 bases. The CDR3 has 16 residues. CDR1 and CDR2 from the germline V gene are MNHNS and SASEGT. The ends lost 4 bases at V and 3 bases at J; junction bases unmatched: 8. As DNA, the CDR3 is TGTGCCAGCAGTGTCATCACTAGCGGGAGTTTCTACGAGCAGTACTTC. This codes for CASSVITSGSFYEQYF.

Here the CDR3 reads CASSPYGEAQNIQYF. The CDR3 nucleotides are TGTGCCAGCAGCCCCTATGGGGAGGCCCAAAACATTCAGTACTTC. The gene calls are TRBV28 and TRBJ2-4; a weak D match, TRBD2 (6 bases). Germline values: CDR1 MDHEN, CDR2 SYDVKM. This CDR3 comprises 15 residues. V was cut by 6 bases and J by 5 bases, with 17 bases left in between. The full variable domain, its missing parts supplied by reference TRBV28 and TRBJ2-4, is DVKVTQSSRYLVKRTGEKVFLECVQDMDHENMFWYRQDPGLGLRLIYFSYDVKMKEKGDIPEGYSVSREKKERFSLILESASTNQTSMYLCASSPYGEAQNIQYFGAGTRLSVL.